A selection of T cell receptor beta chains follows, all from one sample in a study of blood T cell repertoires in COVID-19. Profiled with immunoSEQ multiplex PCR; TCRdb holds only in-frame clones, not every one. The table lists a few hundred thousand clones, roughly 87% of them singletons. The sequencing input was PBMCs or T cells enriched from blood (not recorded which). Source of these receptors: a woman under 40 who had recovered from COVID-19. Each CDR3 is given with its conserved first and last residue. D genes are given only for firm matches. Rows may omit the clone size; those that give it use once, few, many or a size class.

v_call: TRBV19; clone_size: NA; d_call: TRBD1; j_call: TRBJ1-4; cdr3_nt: TGTGCCACTAGTCGGGGGACAGGGGATGAAAAACTGTTTTTT; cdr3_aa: CATSRGTGDEKLFF
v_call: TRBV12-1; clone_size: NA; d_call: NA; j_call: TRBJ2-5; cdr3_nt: TGTGCCAGCAGCCGCGGGACTAACGGGGAAGAGACCCAGTACTTC; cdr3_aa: CASSRGTNGEETQYF
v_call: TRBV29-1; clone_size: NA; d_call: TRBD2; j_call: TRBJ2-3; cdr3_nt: TGCAGCGTTGCTAACCCCGGGACTAGCGGGAGGTTGCTTGACACAGATACGCAGTATTTT; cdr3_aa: CSVANPGTSGRLLDTDTQYF
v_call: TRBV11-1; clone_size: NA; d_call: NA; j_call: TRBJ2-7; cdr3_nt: TGTGCCAGCAGCCGAGGACGGGAGACCTACGAGCAGTACTTC; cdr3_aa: CASSRGRETYEQYF
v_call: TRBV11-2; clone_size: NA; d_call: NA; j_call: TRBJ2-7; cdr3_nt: TGTGCCAGCAGCCCTCTGAGGGAGGAGCAGTACTTC; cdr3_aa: CASSPLREEQYF
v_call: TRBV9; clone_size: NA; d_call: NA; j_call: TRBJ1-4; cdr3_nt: TGTGCCAGCAGCGCGGGGGGACGGAATGAAAAACTGTTTTTT; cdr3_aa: CASSAGGRNEKLFF
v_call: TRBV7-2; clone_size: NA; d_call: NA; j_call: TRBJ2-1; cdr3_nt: TGTGCCAGCAGCTTAGACGCGGCGGGGTCCTACAATGAGCAGTTCTTC; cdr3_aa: CASSLDAAGSYNEQFF
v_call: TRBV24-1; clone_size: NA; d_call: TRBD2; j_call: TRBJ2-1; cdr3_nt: TGTGCCACCAGTGATGGGGGGGGTTACAATGAGCAGTTCTTC; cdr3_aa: CATSDGGGYNEQFF
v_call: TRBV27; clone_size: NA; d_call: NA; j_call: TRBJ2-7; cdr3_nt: TGTGCCAGCAGTTACACGGATAGAGGGGAGCAGTACTTC; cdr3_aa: CASSYTDRGEQYF
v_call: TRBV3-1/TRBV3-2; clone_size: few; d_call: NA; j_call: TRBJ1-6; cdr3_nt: TGTGCCAGCAGCCAAGAAGCAGGCAGTAATTCACCCCTCCACTTT; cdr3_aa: CASSQEAGSNSPLHF
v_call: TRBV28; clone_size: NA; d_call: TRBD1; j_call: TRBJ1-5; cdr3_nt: TGTGCCACGCAGGGGGCGAGTCAGCCCCAGCATTTT; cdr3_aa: CATQGASQPQHF
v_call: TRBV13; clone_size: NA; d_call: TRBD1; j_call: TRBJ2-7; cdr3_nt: TGTGCCAGCAGCTTATTGGTCGACAGGGGGAGGGATGAGCAGTACTTC; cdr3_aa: CASSLLVDRGRDEQYF
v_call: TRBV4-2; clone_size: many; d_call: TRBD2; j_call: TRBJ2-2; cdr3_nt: TGTGCCAGCAGCCCTAGCGGGGAGAACACCGGGGAGCTGTTTTTT; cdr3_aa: CASSPSGENTGELFF
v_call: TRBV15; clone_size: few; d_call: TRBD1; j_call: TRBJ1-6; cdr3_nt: TGTGCCTCTGGGACAGGGGATTCACCCCTCCACTTT; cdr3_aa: CASGTGDSPLHF
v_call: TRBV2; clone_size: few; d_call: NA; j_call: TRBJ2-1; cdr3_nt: TGTGCCAGCTTTCACACTAGCTCCTACAATGAGCAGTTCTTC; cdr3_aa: CASFHTSSYNEQFF
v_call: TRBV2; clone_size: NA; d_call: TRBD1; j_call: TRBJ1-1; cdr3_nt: TGTGCCAGCTGCGCCGGGACAGGGGCCTTAGGAACTGAAGCTTTCTTT; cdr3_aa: CASCAGTGALGTEAFF
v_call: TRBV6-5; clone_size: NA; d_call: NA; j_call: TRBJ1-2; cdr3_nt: TGTGCCAGCATGGAGCCGCGGATTGTTAACTATGGCTACACCTTC; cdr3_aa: CASMEPRIVNYGYTF
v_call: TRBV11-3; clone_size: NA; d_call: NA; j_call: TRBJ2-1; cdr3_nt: TGTGCCAGCAGCTCCTCCAATGAGCAGTTCTTC; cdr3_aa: CASSSSNEQFF
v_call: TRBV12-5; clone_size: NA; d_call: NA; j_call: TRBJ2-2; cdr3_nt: TGTGCTAGTGGTTTAAGCAACACCGGGGAGCTGTTTTTT; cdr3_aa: CASGLSNTGELFF
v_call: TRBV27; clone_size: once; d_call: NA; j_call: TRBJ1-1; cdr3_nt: TGTGCCAGCAGTTTAGTAGGGGCTGGGGAAGCTTTCTTT; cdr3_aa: CASSLVGAGEAFF
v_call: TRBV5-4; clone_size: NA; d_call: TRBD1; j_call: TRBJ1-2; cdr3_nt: TGTGCCAGCAGCTTGTTCAGGGGGCCTTTTAACTATGGCTACACCTTC; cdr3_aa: CASSLFRGPFNYGYTF
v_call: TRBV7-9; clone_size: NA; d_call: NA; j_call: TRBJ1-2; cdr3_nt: TGTGCCAGCAGCAAGAAACAGGATGGGGATGGTGGCTACACCTTC; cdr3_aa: CASSKKQDGDGGYTF
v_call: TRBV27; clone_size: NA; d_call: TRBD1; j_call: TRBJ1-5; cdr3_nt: TGTGCCAGCAGTTGGACAGGGGTTCAGCCCCAGCATTTT; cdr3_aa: CASSWTGVQPQHF
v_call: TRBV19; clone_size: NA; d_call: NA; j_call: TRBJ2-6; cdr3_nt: TGTGCCAGTAGGAGGGGGGGAACCGGGGCCAACGTCCTGACTTTC; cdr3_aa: CASRRGGTGANVLTF
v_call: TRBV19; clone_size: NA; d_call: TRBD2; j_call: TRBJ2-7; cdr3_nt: TGTGCCAGTAGTGCCACTAGCGCCTACGAGCAGTACTTC; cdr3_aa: CASSATSAYEQYF
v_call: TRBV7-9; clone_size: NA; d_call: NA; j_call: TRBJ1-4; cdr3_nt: TGTGCCAGCAGCTCGTTTCAAGTGACGGGGAATGAAAAACTGTTTTTT; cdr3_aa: CASSSFQVTGNEKLFF
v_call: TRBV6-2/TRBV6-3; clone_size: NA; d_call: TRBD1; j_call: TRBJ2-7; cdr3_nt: TGTGCCAGCAGTTACGATCGGACAGGTATGAGCTCCTACGAGCAGTACTTC; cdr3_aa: CASSYDRTGMSSYEQYF
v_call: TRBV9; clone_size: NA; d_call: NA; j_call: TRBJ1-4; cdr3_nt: TGTGCCAGCAGCGTAGCTGTGGGAGGCGGTGAAAAACTGTTTTTT; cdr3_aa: CASSVAVGGGEKLFF
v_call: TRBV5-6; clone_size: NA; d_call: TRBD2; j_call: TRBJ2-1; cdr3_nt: TGTGCCAGCAGCTTGTTTAGCGGGGGCCTTGACAATGAGCAGTTCTTC; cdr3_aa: CASSLFSGGLDNEQFF
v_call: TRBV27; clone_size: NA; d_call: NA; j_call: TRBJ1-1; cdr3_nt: TGTGCCAGCAGTTCTCCCTGGCAGGGGAACACTGAAGCTTTCTTT; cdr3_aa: CASSSPWQGNTEAFF
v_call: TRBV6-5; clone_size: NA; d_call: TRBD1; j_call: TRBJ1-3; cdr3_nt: TGTGCCAGCAGTTCCGGACAGGTCTCTGGAAACACCATATATTTT; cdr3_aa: CASSSGQVSGNTIYF
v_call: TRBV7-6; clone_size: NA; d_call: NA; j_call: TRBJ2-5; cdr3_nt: TGTGCCACCTCCCGCGGGCGACAAGAGACCCAGTACTTC; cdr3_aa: CATSRGRQETQYF
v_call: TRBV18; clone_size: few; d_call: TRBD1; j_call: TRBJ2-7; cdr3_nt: TGTGCCAGCTCACCGCGGACAGGGGGCAACGAGCAGTACTTC; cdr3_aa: CASSPRTGGNEQYF
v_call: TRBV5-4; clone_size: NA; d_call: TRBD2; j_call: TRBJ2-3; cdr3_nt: TGTGCCAGCTCTAGCGGGACCCGCACAGATACGCAGTATTTT; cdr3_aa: CASSSGTRTDTQYF
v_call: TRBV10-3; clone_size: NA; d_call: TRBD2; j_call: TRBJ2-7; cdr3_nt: TGTGCCATCAGTAAAGGGACTAGCGGATACGAGCAGTACTTC; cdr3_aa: CAISKGTSGYEQYF
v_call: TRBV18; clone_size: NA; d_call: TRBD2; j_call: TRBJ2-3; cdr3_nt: TGTGCCAGCTCTCGTATACCGGGACTAGCAAGCACAGATACGCAGTATTTT; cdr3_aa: CASSRIPGLASTDTQYF
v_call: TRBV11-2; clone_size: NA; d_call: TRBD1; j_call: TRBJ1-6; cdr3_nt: TGTGCCAGCAGCCCCAGGACAGGGGGCTTCGGGTCGTCACCCCTCCACTTT; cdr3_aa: CASSPRTGGFGSSPLHF
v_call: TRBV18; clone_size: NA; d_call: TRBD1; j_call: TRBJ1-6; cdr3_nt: TGTGCCAGCTCAGCATCCGGGACAGGGGATTCACCCCTCCACTTT; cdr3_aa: CASSASGTGDSPLHF
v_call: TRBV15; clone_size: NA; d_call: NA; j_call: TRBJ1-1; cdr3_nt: TGTGCCACCAGCAGCGGGAATCTCGAGTCTGAAGCTTTCTTT; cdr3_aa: CATSSGNLESEAFF
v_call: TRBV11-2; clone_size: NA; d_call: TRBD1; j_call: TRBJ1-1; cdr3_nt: TGTGCCAGCAGCACTGGCACAGGGGGCGTGACTGAAGCTTTCTTT; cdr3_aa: CASSTGTGGVTEAFF
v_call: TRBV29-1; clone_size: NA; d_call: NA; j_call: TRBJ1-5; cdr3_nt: TGCAGCGTCCAAGTAGGCAATCAGCCCCAGCATTTT; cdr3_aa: CSVQVGNQPQHF
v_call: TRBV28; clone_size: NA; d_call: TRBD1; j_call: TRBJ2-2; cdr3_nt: TGTGCCAGCAGTTCCGACAGGGTCACCGGGGAGCTGTTTTTT; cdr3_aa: CASSSDRVTGELFF
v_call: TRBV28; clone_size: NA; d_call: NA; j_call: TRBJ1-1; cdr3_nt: TGTGCCAGCAGGGCCCTGAACACTGAAGCTTTCTTT; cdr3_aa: CASRALNTEAFF
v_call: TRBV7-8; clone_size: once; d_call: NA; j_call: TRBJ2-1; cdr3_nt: TGTGCCAGCAGGTTGGACAGTTTAAGCTACAATGAGCAGTTCTTC; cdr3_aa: CASRLDSLSYNEQFF
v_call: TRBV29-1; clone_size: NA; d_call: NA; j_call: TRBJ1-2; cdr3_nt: TGCAGCGTTGAAATAAGAGGGAACTATGGCTACACCTTC; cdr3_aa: CSVEIRGNYGYTF
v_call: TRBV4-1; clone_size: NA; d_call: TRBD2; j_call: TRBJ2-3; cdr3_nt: TGCGCCAGCAGCCAAGCCGGAACTAGCGGGAAAGATACGCAGTATTTT; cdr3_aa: CASSQAGTSGKDTQYF
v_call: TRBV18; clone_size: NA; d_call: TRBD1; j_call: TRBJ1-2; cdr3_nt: TGTGCCAGCTCACCGGACAGGGATTATGGCTACACCTTC; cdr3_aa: CASSPDRDYGYTF
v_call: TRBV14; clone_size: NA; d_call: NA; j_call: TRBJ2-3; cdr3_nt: TGTGCCAGCAGCCAAGACCTCCCAGGGGCAGATACGCAGTATTTT; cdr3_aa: CASSQDLPGADTQYF
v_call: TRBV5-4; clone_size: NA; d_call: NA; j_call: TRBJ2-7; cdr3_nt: TGTGCCAGCAGGCCACAGACCACAAGCTCCTACGAGCAGTACTTC; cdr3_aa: CASRPQTTSSYEQYF
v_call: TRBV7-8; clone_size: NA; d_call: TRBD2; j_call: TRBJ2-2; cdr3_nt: TGTGCCAGCAGCCCGAGACTAGCGGGGATAATCACCGGGGAGCTGTTTTTT; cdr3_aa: CASSPRLAGIITGELFF
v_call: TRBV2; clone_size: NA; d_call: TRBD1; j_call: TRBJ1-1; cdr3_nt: TGTGCCAGTGGGGGAGGACAGGCCGGGACCACTGAAGCTTTCTTT; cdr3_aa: CASGGGQAGTTEAFF
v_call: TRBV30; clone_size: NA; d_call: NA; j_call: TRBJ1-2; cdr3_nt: TGTGCCTGGAGTGTACAGAACTATGGCTACACCTTC; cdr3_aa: CAWSVQNYGYTF
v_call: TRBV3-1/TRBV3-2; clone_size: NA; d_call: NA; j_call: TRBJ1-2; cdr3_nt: TGTGCCAGCAGCCAAGATAGCGGAGTCGGACACAACTATGGCTACACCTTC; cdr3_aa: CASSQDSGVGHNYGYTF
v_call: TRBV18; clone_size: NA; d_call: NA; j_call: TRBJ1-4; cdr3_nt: TGTGCCAGCCACACACGGGCAACTAATGAAAAACTGTTTTTT; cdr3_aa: CASHTRATNEKLFF
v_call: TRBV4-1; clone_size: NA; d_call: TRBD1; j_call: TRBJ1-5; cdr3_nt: TGCGCCAGCAGCCAAGTGGGCCAGGGGGGTTATAGCAATCAGCCCCAGCATTTT; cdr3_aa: CASSQVGQGGYSNQPQHF
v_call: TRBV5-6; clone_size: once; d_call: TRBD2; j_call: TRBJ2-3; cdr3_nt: TGTGCCAGCAGACCGGGACTAGCAGGTTCAGATACGCAGTATTTT; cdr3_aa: CASRPGLAGSDTQYF
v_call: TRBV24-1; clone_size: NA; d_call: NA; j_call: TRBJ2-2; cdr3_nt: TGTGCCACCAGTGATTTGTTATCGGGGGAGCTGTTTTTT; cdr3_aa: CATSDLLSGELFF
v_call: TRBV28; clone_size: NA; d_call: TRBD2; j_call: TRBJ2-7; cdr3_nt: TGTGCCAGCACCCCAATTAGCGGGAGTAATTACGAGCAGTACTTC; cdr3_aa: CASTPISGSNYEQYF
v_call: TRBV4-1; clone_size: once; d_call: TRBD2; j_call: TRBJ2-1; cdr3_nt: TGCGCCAGCAGCCTAGGACTAGCGGGAGGGGGTGAGCAGTTCTTC; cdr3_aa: CASSLGLAGGGEQFF
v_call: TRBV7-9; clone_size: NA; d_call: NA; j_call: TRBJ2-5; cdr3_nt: TGTGCCAGCAGCTTACCAGGGGTGGAGACCCAGTACTTC; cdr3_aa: CASSLPGVETQYF